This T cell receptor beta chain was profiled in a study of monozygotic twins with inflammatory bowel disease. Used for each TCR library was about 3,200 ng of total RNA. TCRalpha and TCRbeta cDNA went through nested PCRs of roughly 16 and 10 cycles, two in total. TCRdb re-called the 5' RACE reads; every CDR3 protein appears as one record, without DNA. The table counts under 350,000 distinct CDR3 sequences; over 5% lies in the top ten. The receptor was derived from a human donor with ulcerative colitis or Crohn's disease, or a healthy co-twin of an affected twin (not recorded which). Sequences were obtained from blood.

Here the CDR3 reads CASSLDGTRVETQYF. The rearrangement links TRBV5-1 to TRBJ2-5; TCRdb outputs TRBD1, but without DNA this stays unchecked. This CDR3 spans 15 amino acids. The germline V gene has CDR1 SGHRS and CDR2 YFSETQ.